The T cell receptor (beta chain) under discussion was sequenced for a study of T cell responses to AZD1222 COVID-19 vaccine. For the study at large: The study pooled second doses at about 4 or about 12 weeks. Study results and limitations: Spike regions recognized by vaccine-associated CD4 TCRs spanned the protein, led by 160-218 and 743-854.

Germline-derived CDR1 and CDR2 are SGHKS and YYEKEE (reference sequence). This CDR3 is 16 amino acids long. After removal of 4 bases from V and 3 bases from J, the junction contained 13 bases not matched to a gene. Turning to this clone: Its target is not known.

Generated by immunoSEQ multiplex PCR, the TCRdb table keeps only in-frame clones and is missing some. The sample comprises approximately 57,000 clones, approximately 84% of which are singletons, and approximately 15% rests with the top ten. The sequence came from an adult in good health. The chain is built from TRBV5-5 and TRBJ2-7, with TRBD2 matching over 7 bases. Sequenced material: peripheral blood, taken on day 0 of AZD1222 vaccination. The CDR3 bases are TGTGCCAGCAGCCCATGGGGGGGACCGACTGGCTACGAGCAGTACTTC. This translates into CASSPWGGPTGYEQYF.